The rows below give T cell receptor beta chains drawn from one sample of a study of cytomegalovirus exposure and HLA in healthy donors. Clones were sequenced by immunoSEQ multiplex PCR, and TCRdb holds only the in-frame ones, with some missing. The sample lists under 200,000 clones, roughly 85% occurring once. The sequenced sample was PBMCs. These receptor sequences come from a man aged 50 to 60 in good health and CMV-seropositive. The CDR3 runs from the conserved cysteine through the conserved F or W. A D gene is named only where the DNA matches it firmly. The size of a clone is reported for some rows only, either as once, few or many, or as a class for expanded clones.

TRBJ1-2 | - | TRBD1 | TRBV5-6 | CASSPEPGQGNYGYTF | TGTGCCAGCAGCCCAGAGCCGGGACAGGGGAACTATGGCTACACCTTC
TRBJ1-5 | - | - | TRBV6-1 | CASSESWGRGQPQHF | TGTGCCAGCAGTGAATCTTGGGGGCGAGGTCAGCCCCAGCATTTT
TRBJ1-2 | - | - | TRBV29-1 | CSVVQDYGYTF | TGCAGCGTTGTTCAGGACTATGGCTACACCTTC
TRBJ2-1 | - | - | TRBV4-2 | CASSQESQSSCNEQFF | TGTGCCAGCAGCCAAGAATCTCAAAGCTCCTGCAATGAGCAGTTCTTC
TRBJ2-4 | - | TRBD2 | TRBV7-2 | CASSRKGTSGGAGYSLQYF | TGTGCCAGCAGCCGAAAAGGGACTAGCGGGGGGGCCGGGTATAGCCTTCAGTACTTC
TRBJ1-1 | - | - | TRBV6-1 | CASSEARVQAFF | TGTGCCAGCAGTGAAGCGAGGGTACAAGCTTTCTTT
TRBJ2-2 | - | TRBD2 | TRBV5-1 | CASSPPTSANTGELFF | TGCGCCAGCAGCCCGCCTACTAGCGCGAACACCGGGGAGCTGTTTTTT
TRBJ2-1 | few | - | TRBV29-1 | CSVFGRGSRSSYNEQFF | TGCAGCGTTTTCGGCAGGGGTAGTAGAAGCTCCTACAATGAGCAGTTCTTC
TRBJ1-5 | - | - | TRBV28 | CASSFLSVGDQPQHF | TGTGCCAGCAGTTTTTTGAGTGTCGGAGATCAGCCCCAGCATTTT
TRBJ2-7 | - | - | TRBV27 | CASSFSPDSRNEQYF | TGTGCCAGCAGTTTCTCACCGGACAGTCGGAACGAGCAGTACTTC
TRBJ1-5 | - | - | TRBV25-1 | CASSESLWGLGNQPQHF | TGTGCCAGCAGTGAATCTCTTTGGGGCTTGGGCAATCAGCCCCAGCATTTT
TRBJ1-2 | - | - | TRBV29-1 | CSVKGWGVHGYTF | TGCAGCGTTAAAGGTTGGGGGGTCCATGGCTACACCTTC
TRBJ2-1 | - | TRBD1 | TRBV5-1 | CASSSETPGTGTYNEQFF | TGCGCCAGCAGCTCGGAAACTCCCGGGACAGGGACCTACAATGAGCAGTTCTTC
TRBJ2-1 | once | - | TRBV19 | CASSNLDGGKGTLGEQFF | TGTGCCAGTAGTAATTTGGATGGAGGGAAGGGGACCTTAGGTGAGCAGTTCTTC
TRBJ1-6 | - | TRBD1 | TRBV7-2 | CASNDRGNSPLHF | TGTGCCAGCAACGACAGGGGTAATTCACCCCTCCACTTT
TRBJ2-2 | - | TRBD2 | TRBV5-6 | CASSLKLAGERELFF | TGTGCCAGCAGCTTAAAACTAGCGGGGGAGCGGGAGCTGTTTTTT
TRBJ2-3 | - | TRBD1 | TRBV7-9 | CASSPPRGQGADTQYF | TGTGCCAGCAGCCCACCCCGAGGACAGGGTGCCGATACGCAGTATTTT
TRBJ1-5 | - | - | TRBV10-2 | CASTKYSNQPQHF | TGCGCCAGCACTAAATATAGCAATCAGCCCCAGCATTTT
TRBJ2-7 | few | - | TRBV7-4 | CASSPRGAFVYEQYF | TGTGCCAGCAGCCCTCGGGGGGCATTTGTGTACGAGCAGTACTTC
TRBJ2-3 | - | - | TRBV12-2 | CASRLLLHTSGGPTDTQYF | TGTGCAAGTCGCTTACTCCTCCATACTAGCGGGGGGCCCACAGATACGCAGTATTTT
TRBJ1-4 | once | - | TRBV10-2 | CASSKEGRNEKLFF | TGCGCCAGCAGTAAAGAGGGCAGGAATGAAAAACTGTTTTTT
TRBJ1-5 | - | - | TRBV5-1 | CASSLAGGHQPQHF | TGCGCCAGCAGCTTGGCGGGGGGGCATCAGCCCCAGCATTTT
TRBJ2-5 | once | - | TRBV5-4 | CASSLNRLQSETQYF | TGTGCCAGCAGCTTGAACCGACTACAGTCAGAGACCCAGTACTTC
TRBJ2-1 | once | TRBD2 | TRBV13 | CASSSPSLAGLDFEQFF | TGTGCCAGCAGCTCGCCATCACTAGCGGGGTTGGATTTTGAGCAGTTCTTC
TRBJ1-3 | - | - | TRBV6-1 | CASSEGRLSGNTIYF | TGTGCCAGCAGTGAAGGACGACTCTCTGGAAACACCATATATTTT
TRBJ2-5 | - | TRBD1 | TRBV19 | CASSTTGGLFQETQYF | TGTGCCAGTAGTACTACAGGGGGGCTCTTCCAAGAGACCCAGTACTTC
TRBJ1-2 | - | TRBD1 | TRBV4-2 | CASSQAGTGEDYGYTF | TGTGCCAGCAGCCAAGCCGGGACAGGGGAGGACTATGGCTACACCTTC
TRBJ2-7 | - | TRBD1 | TRBV28 | CASSQTGGGYEQYF | TGTGCCAGCAGTCAGACAGGGGGCGGCTACGAGCAGTACTTC
TRBJ1-1 | - | - | TRBV18 | CASSHSPVMNTEAFF | TGTGCCAGCTCACATAGCCCCGTCATGAACACTGAAGCTTTCTTT
TRBJ1-1 | - | TRBD1 | TRBV4-2 | CASSQDEGTGPEAFF | TGTGCCAGCAGCCAAGATGAGGGGACAGGACCTGAAGCTTTCTTT
TRBJ2-6 | - | - | TRBV19 | CASSPGSGANVLTF | TGTGCCAGTAGTCCGGGATCTGGGGCCAACGTCCTGACTTTC
TRBJ1-5 | - | TRBD1 | TRBV18 | CASSLTDRSNQPQHF | TGTGCCAGCTCACTAACGGACAGGAGTAATCAGCCCCAGCATTTT
TRBJ2-7 | - | - | TRBV6-5 | CASSYSRGGEQYF | TGTGCCAGCAGTTACTCGAGAGGGGGCGAGCAGTACTTC
TRBJ2-3 | - | - | TRBV7-8 | CASSLPRDLTQYF | TGTGCCAGCAGCTTACCCCGGGACTTGACGCAGTATTTT
TRBJ2-3 | - | TRBD2 | TRBV27 | CASRGLAGGPDTQYF | TGTGCCAGCAGGGGACTAGCGGGGGGGCCCGATACGCAGTATTTT
TRBJ2-6 | - | TRBD2 | TRBV28 | CASSPPGGVAGANVLTF | TGTGCCAGCAGCCCCCCGGGGGGAGTGGCTGGGGCCAACGTCCTGACTTTC
TRBJ2-3 | - | - | TRBV5-1 | CASSLEEGSDTQYF | TGCGCCAGCAGCTTGGAGGAGGGTTCAGATACGCAGTATTTT
TRBJ2-2 | - | TRBD2 | TRBV5-1 | CASSPIGTGGHRELFF | TGCGCCAGCAGCCCAATAGGCACGGGGGGGCACCGGGAGCTGTTTTTT
TRBJ1-4 | - | - | TRBV4-1 | CASSQVDRPEKLFF | TGCGCCAGCAGCCAAGTCGACAGACCTGAAAAACTGTTTTTT
TRBJ2-2 | - | TRBD1 | TRBV19 | CASTRTGGPGELFF | TGTGCCAGTACCCGGACAGGGGGCCCCGGGGAGCTGTTTTTT
TRBJ1-4 | few | TRBD1 | TRBV5-4 | CASSLTGVEKLFF | TGTGCCAGCAGCCTGACAGGGGTCGAAAAACTGTTTTTT
TRBJ2-3 | few | TRBD2 | TRBV11-2 | CASSFGAGVTDTQYF | TGTGCCAGCAGCTTCGGAGCGGGGGTCACAGATACGCAGTATTTT
TRBJ2-5 | once | TRBD1 | TRBV12-5 | CASGSGQPQETQYF | TGTGCTAGTGGGTCGGGACAGCCACAAGAGACCCAGTACTTC
TRBJ1-2 | - | - | TRBV27 | CASSAAGDNYGYTF | TGTGCCAGCAGTGCTGCAGGGGATAACTATGGCTACACCTTC
TRBJ1-1 | - | - | TRBV9 | CASSVRGQGNTEAFF | TGTGCCAGCAGCGTAAGAGGGCAAGGGAACACTGAAGCTTTCTTT
TRBJ2-7 | - | TRBD2 | TRBV9 | CASSASGGAYEQYF | TGTGCCAGCAGCGCTAGCGGGGGGGCGTACGAGCAGTACTTC
TRBJ2-7 | - | - | TRBV5-1 | CASSDTSYEQYF | TGCGCCAGCAGCGACACCTCCTACGAGCAGTACTTC
TRBJ1-1 | - | - | TRBV6-1 | CASSEGSGKPEAFF | TGTGCCAGCAGTGAAGGTTCGGGGAAACCTGAAGCTTTCTTT
TRBJ2-5 | few | TRBD1 | TRBV11-2 | CASSFRTGGTGMWETQYF | TGTGCCAGCAGCTTCCGGACAGGGGGGACGGGGATGTGGGAGACCCAGTACTTC
TRBJ2-5 | - | TRBD1 | TRBV2 | CASSSTGRETQYF | TGTGCCAGCAGCTCGACAGGGCGCGAGACCCAGTACTTC
TRBJ1-5 | - | TRBD1 | TRBV4-3 | CASSQDRGNQPQHF | TGCGCCAGCAGCCAAGACAGGGGGAATCAGCCCCAGCATTTT
TRBJ2-3 | - | - | TRBV6-6 | CASSSRLASDTQYF | TGTGCCAGCAGTTCTCGGCTAGCATCAGATACGCAGTATTTT
TRBJ1-2 | - | TRBD1 | TRBV5-1 | CASSQQGPRQDGYTF | TGCGCCAGCTCCCAACAGGGGCCTCGACAGGATGGCTACACCTTC
TRBJ1-1 | - | TRBD1 | TRBV6-1 | CASMSGWQGAEAFF | TGTGCCAGCATGAGCGGATGGCAGGGGGCTGAAGCTTTCTTT
TRBJ2-7 | - | - | TRBV4-3 | CASSHSAGALYEQYF | TGCGCCAGCAGCCACTCAGCAGGGGCGCTCTACGAGCAGTACTTC
TRBJ1-4 | - | TRBD1 | TRBV9 | CASSAGTGTGLWATNEKLFF | TGTGCCAGCAGCGCAGGAACTGGGACAGGGTTATGGGCAACTAATGAAAAACTGTTTTTT
TRBJ1-1 | - | TRBD1 | TRBV18 | CASSPTKADRVTEAFF | TGTGCCAGCTCACCTACAAAAGCGGACAGGGTCACTGAAGCTTTCTTT
TRBJ1-6 | - | - | TRBV28 | CASSLSHGSTPLHF | TGTGCCAGCAGTTTATCCCACGGGTCTACACCCCTCCACTTT
TRBJ2-1 | - | TRBD1 | TRBV5-6 | CASSSSGGPYNEQFF | TGTGCCAGCAGCTCCTCAGGGGGCCCCTACAATGAGCAGTTCTTC